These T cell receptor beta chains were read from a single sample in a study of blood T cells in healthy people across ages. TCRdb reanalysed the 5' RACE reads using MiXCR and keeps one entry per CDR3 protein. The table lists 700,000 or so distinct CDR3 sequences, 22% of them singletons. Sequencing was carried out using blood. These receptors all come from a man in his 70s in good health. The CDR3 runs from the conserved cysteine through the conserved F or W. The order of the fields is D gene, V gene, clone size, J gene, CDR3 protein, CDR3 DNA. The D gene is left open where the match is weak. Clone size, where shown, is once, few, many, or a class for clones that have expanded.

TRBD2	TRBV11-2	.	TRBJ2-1	CASSLFSGPYNEQLF	TGTGCCAGCAGCTTATTTAGCGGGCCGTACAATGAGCAGCTCTTC
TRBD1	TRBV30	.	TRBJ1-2	CAWSVGQGHGYTF	TGTGCCTGGAGTGTAGGACAGGGGCATGGCTACACCTTC
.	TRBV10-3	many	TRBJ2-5	CAISATGGQETQYF	TGTGCCATCAGCGCCACTGGCGGCCAAGAGACCCAGTACTTC
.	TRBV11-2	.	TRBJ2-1	CASSLDPLAQRRDEQFF	TGTGCCAGCAGCTTAGATCCTCTAGCCCAAAGGCGGGATGAGCAGTTCTTC
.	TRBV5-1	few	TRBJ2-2	CASKGQANTGELFF	TGCGCCAGCAAAGGCCAGGCGAACACCGGGGAGCTGTTTTTT
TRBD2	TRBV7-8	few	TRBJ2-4	CASSENGGVENIQYF	TGTGCCAGCAGCGAAAACGGGGGGGTAGAAAACATTCAGTACTTC
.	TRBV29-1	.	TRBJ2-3	CSVEASGSYTDTQYF	TGCAGCGTTGAAGCCAGCGGTTCTTACACAGATACGCAGTATTTT
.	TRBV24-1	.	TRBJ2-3	CATSAYLGEGDTQYF	TGTGCCACCAGCGCCTATCTAGGGGAAGGGGATACGCAGTATTTT
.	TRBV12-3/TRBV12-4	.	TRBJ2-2	CASSPQLATGELFF	TGTGCCAGCAGTCCGCAGCTAGCTACCGGGGAGCTGTTTTTT
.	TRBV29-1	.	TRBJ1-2	CSVGGSNGYTF	TGCAGCGTGGGAGGTAGTAATGGCTACACCTTC
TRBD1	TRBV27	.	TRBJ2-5	CASSFTDREETQYF	TGTGCCAGCAGTTTCACCGACAGGGAGGAGACCCAGTACTTC